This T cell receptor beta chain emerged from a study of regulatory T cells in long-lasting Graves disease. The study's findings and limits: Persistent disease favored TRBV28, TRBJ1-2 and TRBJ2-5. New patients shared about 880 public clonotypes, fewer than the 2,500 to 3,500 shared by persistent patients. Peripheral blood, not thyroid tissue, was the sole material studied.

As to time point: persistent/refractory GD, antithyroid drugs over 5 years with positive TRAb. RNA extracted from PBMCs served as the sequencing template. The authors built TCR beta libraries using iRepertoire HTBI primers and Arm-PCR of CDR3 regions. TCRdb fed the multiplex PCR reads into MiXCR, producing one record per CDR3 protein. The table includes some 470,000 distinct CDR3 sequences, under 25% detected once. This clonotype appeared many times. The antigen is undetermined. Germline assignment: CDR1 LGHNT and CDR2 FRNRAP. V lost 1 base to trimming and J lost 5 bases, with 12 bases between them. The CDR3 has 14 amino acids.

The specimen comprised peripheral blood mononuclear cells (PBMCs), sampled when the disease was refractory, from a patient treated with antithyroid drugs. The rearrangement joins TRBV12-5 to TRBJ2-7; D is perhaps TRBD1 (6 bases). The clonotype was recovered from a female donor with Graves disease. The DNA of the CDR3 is TGTGCTAGTGGTTTGGGTCCTCACAGGGACGAGCAGTACTTC. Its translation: CASGLGPHRDEQYF. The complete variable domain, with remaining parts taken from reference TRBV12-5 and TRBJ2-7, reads DARVTQTPRHKVTEMGQEVTMRCQPILGHNTVFWYRQTMMQGLELLAYFRNRAPLDDSGMPKDRFSAEMPDATLATLKIQPSEPRDSAVYFCASGLGPHRDEQYFGPGTRLTVT.